The 23 T cell receptor beta chains below were found in one sample sequenced in a study of shared clonotypes between healthy human individuals. Assay used: immunoSEQ multiplex PCR; TCRdb lists only in-frame clones, some missing. The profile shows approximately 2,200,000 clones, 90% to 95% of them singletons. Naive CD8 cells lacked CD45RO, underwent positive selection for CCR7 and left out terminally differentiated effector memory CD45RA+ cells. Sequenced material: naive CD8+ T cells from PBMCs. The receptors were sampled from a man aged 18-30 years in good health. Some clones in this sample may be carry-over from other donors' samples.

This chain uses TRBV7-9 with TRBJ1-5; D gene ambiguous. The length of the CDR3 is 14 residues. V dropped 4 bases and J dropped 3 bases, with 10 bases sitting between them. CDR1 SEHNR and CDR2 FQNEAQ come from the germline V gene (reference sequence). The CDR3 nucleotides are TGTGCCAGCAGCTCTACATACGACAATCAGCCCCAGCATTTT. It codes for CASSSTYDNQPQHF.

This chain joins TRBV6-1 and TRBJ2-7; TRBD2 is a possible D gene (6 bases). Looked up from germline, CDR1 is MNHNS and CDR2 is SASEGT. V gave up 4 bases and J gave up 0 bases, with 16 bases separating them. This CDR3 spans 16 amino acids. CDR3 in amino acids: CASSGIASAYSYEQYF. CDR3 in DNA: TGTGCCAGCAGTGGGATCGCTAGCGCGTACTCCTACGAGCAGTACTTC.

The rearrangement joins TRBV4-3 to TRBJ1-2, with 9 bases identical to TRBD1. Germline CDR1 reads LGHNA; CDR2 reads YSLEER. CDR3 length: 17 amino acids. V dropped 0 bases and J dropped 2; count of bases not matched to a gene: 7. The CDR3 DNA reads as TGCGCCAGCAGCCAAGACGTGCGGGACAGGGTAAACTATGGCTACACCTTC. Translating it yields CASSQDVRDRVNYGYTF.

This rearrangement joins TRBV6-5 to TRBJ2-7, with 12 bases fitting TRBD2. Germline V CDR1 and CDR2: MNHEY, SVGAGI. CDR3 size: 15 residues. J lost 4 bases, V lost 6 bases, and 7 bases had no gene match. CDR3 protein: CASRQLAGGFYEQYF. DNA of the CDR3: TGTGCCAGCAGACAACTAGCGGGAGGATTTTACGAGCAGTACTTC.

The V call is TRBV4-3, the J call TRBJ2-7, with 7 bases that match TRBD1. CDR1 is LGHNA and CDR2 is YSLEER in the germline V gene. CDR3 length equals 17 residues. Trimming took 3 bases from V and 4 from J; bases not matched to a gene: 15. CDR3 protein: CASSQDLGTEIDYEQYF. CDR3 DNA sequence: TGCGCCAGCAGCCAGGACCTAGGGACAGAAATAGATTACGAGCAGTACTTC.

This clone was seen just once. V usage is TRBV5-6 and J usage is TRBJ2-2; 7 bases match TRBD1. The CDR3 totals 16 residues. The germline V gene has CDR1 SGHDT and CDR2 YYEEEE. V dropped 4 bases and J dropped 5; count of bases not matched to a gene: 11. The CDR3 region is CASSVLLTGDTGELFF. CDR3 in DNA: TGTGCCAGCAGCGTTCTTTTAACAGGGGATACCGGGGAGCTGTTTTTT.

The chain joins TRBV6-1 to TRBJ2-3; D not resolved. The CDR3 has 12 amino acids. Trimming stripped 8 bases from V and 0 bases from J, with 6 bases between. CDR1 is MNHNS and CDR2 is SASEGT in the germline V gene. The CDR3 bases are TGTGCCAGCGGCTTCAGCACAGATACGCAGTATTTT. It translates to CASGFSTDTQYF.

This chain joins TRBV4-1 and TRBJ1-5; 9 bases are shared with TRBD1. Germline V gene sequence: CDR1 MGHRA, CDR2 YSYEKL. V lost 3 bases, J lost 2 bases, and 8 bases stayed unmatched. CDR3 length equals 17 residues. CDR3 DNA: TGCGCCAGCAGCCAGGACACAGGGGGCTGGGGCAATCAGCCCCAGCATTTT. Protein: CASSQDTGGWGNQPQHF.

The gene calls are TRBV15 and TRBJ2-7, with D possibly being TRBD1 (6 bases). V dropped 1 base and J dropped 2 bases, with 12 bases sitting between them. The CDR3 covers 15 residues. The germline gives CDR1 LNHNV, CDR2 YYDKDF (reference sequence). In DNA form, the CDR3 reads TGTGCCACCAGCAGAGGGACAGACAGAACCTACGAGCAGTACTTC. The encoded protein is CATSRGTDRTYEQYF.

The chain recombines TRBV9 with TRBJ1-1; D uncertain. Trimming took 4 bases from V and 5 from J, leaving 15 bases between them. The CDR3 covers 14 residues. Germline V gives CDR1 SGDLS, CDR2 YYNGEE. The CDR3 here is CASSPRSTPTEAFF. CDR3 nucleotides: TGTGCCAGCAGCCCTCGTTCTACTCCGACTGAAGCTTTCTTT. Supplemented by reference TRBV9 and TRBJ1-1, the full variable domain reads DSGVTQTPKHLITATGQRVTLRCSPRSGDLSVYWYQQSLDQGLQFLIQYYNGEERAKGNILERFSAQQFPDLHSELNLSSLELGDSALYFCASSPRSTPTEAFFGQGTRLTVV.

The sample holds a few counts of this clone. The chain has TRBV7-6 and TRBJ1-2; 7 bases are shared with TRBD1. V shed 5 bases, J shed 7 bases, and the junction held 7 bases outside the gene matches. This CDR3 region has 13 residues. The germline CDR1 and CDR2 sequences are SGHVS and FNYEAQ. The CDR3 reads CASSQTGNAGYTF. CDR3 in DNA: TGTGCCAGCAGCCAGACAGGGAACGCTGGCTACACCTTC.

The gene calls are TRBV5-4 and TRBJ2-5, with D possibly being TRBD1 or TRBD2 (5 bases each). Trimming took 5 bases from V and 5 from J, leaving 19 bases between them. The CDR3 runs to 15 residues. CDR1 is SGHNT and CDR2 is YYREEE in the germline V gene (reference sequence). The CDR3: CASSYTGNPGETQYF. CDR3 nucleotides: TGTGCCAGCAGTTACACAGGAAACCCGGGGGAGACCCAGTACTTC.

This clone occurred once. The chain joins TRBV18 to TRBJ2-7; D remains ambiguous. Per germline, CDR1 KGHSH and CDR2 LQKENI. V was cut by 2 bases and J by 3 bases, with 26 bases left in between. The CDR3 has 19 amino acids. Here the CDR3 DNA reads TGTGCCAGCTCACCAACTCGCGGAGATGGGCCCCCGGAACACTACGAGCAGTACTTC. It yields the protein CASSPTRGDGPPEHYEQYF.

The chain recombines TRBV5-1 with TRBJ2-2; maybe TRBD2 (5 bases). The CDR3 runs to 19 residues. CDR1 and CDR2 from the germline V gene are SGHRS and YFSETQ. Trimming left V 3 bases short and J 0 bases short, with 21 bases between. CDR3 DNA: TGCGCCAGCAGCTCAGAACTATCGGATAGCGTTGCGAACACCGGGGAGCTGTTTTTT. Translation gives CASSSELSDSVANTGELFF.

The V gene is TRBV4-1, the J gene TRBJ2-1; D may be TRBD2 (5 bases). The germline V gene has CDR1 MGHRA and CDR2 YSYEKL. This CDR3 comprises 15 residues. Between the trimmed V and J ends, which lost 1 base and 2 bases, there was a span of 9 bases. In DNA, the CDR3 is TGCGCCAGCAGCCAAGGGGTGACTACCTACAATGAGCAGTTCTTC. Translated: CASSQGVTTYNEQFF.

The chain employs TRBV29-1 and TRBJ2-1; D is perhaps TRBD1 or TRBD2 (5 bases each). Per germline, CDR1 SQVTM and CDR2 ANQGSEA. The CDR3 has 14 residues. The germline V and J ends were trimmed by 6 bases and 5 bases, with 17 bases remaining between them. The CDR3 is CSVKSGQGDNEQFF. The CDR3, as DNA: TGCAGCGTAAAGTCAGGTCAGGGAGACAATGAGCAGTTCTTC.

The chain employs TRBV2 and TRBJ1-3, with D maybe TRBD1 (5 bases). The CDR3 sequence is 19 residues long. Trimming took 0 bases from V and 0 from J, leaving 18 bases between them. Germline CDR1 SNHLY, CDR2 FYNNEI. CDR3 amino acids: CASSEAGASGDLSGNTIYF. The DNA of the CDR3 is TGTGCCAGCAGTGAAGCCGGGGCTTCCGGGGACCTCTCTGGAAACACCATATATTTT. The entire variable domain, with the rest obtained from reference TRBV2 and TRBJ1-3, is as follows: EPEVTQTPSHQVTQMGQEVILRCVPISNHLYFYWYRQILGQKVEFLVSFYNNEISEKSEIFDDQFSVERPDGSNFTLKIRSTKLEDSAMYFCASSEAGASGDLSGNTIYFGEGSWLTVV.

In regard to this clone: The sample holds other DNA sequences that translate to the same CDR3. The chain recombines TRBV6-5 with TRBJ1-2; D unresolved. The CDR3 consists of 14 residues. V lost 0 bases and J lost 1, with 6 bases in between. Germline V gives CDR1 MNHEY, CDR2 SVGAGI. The CDR3 reads CASSYSPGNYGYTF. The CDR3 DNA follows: TGTGCCAGCAGTTACTCGCCGGGTAACTATGGCTACACCTTC.

The CDR3 reads CASSFGTTHNEQFF. The CDR3 coding sequence is TGTGCCAGCAGCTTCGGGACTACCCACAATGAGCAGTTCTTC. V usage is TRBV7-9 and J usage is TRBJ2-1; TRBD2 aligns across 7 bases. Germline lookup yields CDR1 SEHNR and CDR2 FQNEAQ (reference sequence). The V segment lost 3 bases and the J segment 5 bases; nucleotides outside the gene matches: 4. The CDR3 totals 14 residues. Full variable domain (rest looked up from reference TRBV7-9 and TRBJ2-1): DTGVSQNPRHKITKRGQNVTFRCDPISEHNRLYWYRQTLGQGPEFLTYFQNEAQLEKSRLLSDRFSAERPKGSFSTLEIQRTEQGDSAMYLCASSFGTTHNEQFFGPGTRLTVL.

The chain is built from TRBV7-7 and TRBJ2-1; TRBD2 matches at 7 bases. Per the germline V gene, CDR1 is SSHAT and CDR2 is FNYEAQ (reference sequence). V gave up 3 bases and J gave up 6 bases; unmatched junction bases: 8. The CDR3 has 15 residues. CDR3 nucleotides: TGTGCCAGCAGCTTGGGAGGGATGGCAGGCAATGAGCAGTTCTTC. This translates into CASSLGGMAGNEQFF.

Worth noting for this clone: Other DNA sequences in the same sample also yield this CDR3. The chain has TRBV29-1 and TRBJ2-1, with TRBD1 identical over 8 bases. Losses at the gene ends were 5 bases for V and 6 bases for J; bases not matched to a gene: 0. The CDR3 extends over 11 amino acids. Germline CDR1 SQVTM, CDR2 ANQGSEA. DNA for the CDR3: TGCAGCGTTACAGGGGGCAATGAGCAGTTCTTC. It translates to CSVTGGNEQFF.

A word on this clone: This specimen includes other DNA sequences encoding the same CDR3. This chain joins TRBV27 and TRBJ2-3; 10 bases align to TRBD2. V lost 7 bases to trimming and J lost 3 bases; unmatched junction nucleotides: 4. CDR3 length: 14 residues. Germline V CDR1 and CDR2: MNHEY, SMNVEV (reference sequence). The CDR3 spells CASTRSGRTDTQYF. The DNA of the CDR3 is TGTGCCAGCACCCGTAGCGGGAGGACAGATACGCAGTATTTT.

Regarding this clone: This specimen includes other DNA sequences encoding the same CDR3. This rearrangement joins TRBV10-1 to TRBJ2-7; D unresolved. V was shortened by 0 bases and J by 1 base, with 4 bases between the two germline ends. This CDR3 is built from 13 residues. Per the germline V gene, CDR1 is WNHNN and CDR2 is SYGVQD (reference sequence). DNA for the CDR3: TGCGCCAGCAGTGAGTCAGCTTCCTACGAGCAGTACTTC. It encodes CASSESASYEQYF.